This TCR beta chain is drawn from a study of shared clonotypes between healthy human individuals. Clones were sequenced by immunoSEQ multiplex PCR, and TCRdb holds only the in-frame ones, with some missing. The sample has about 700,000 clones; approximately 79% are singletons. Splitting of CD4+ cells produced CD45RA+ naive and CD45RA-negative memory subsets. V dropped 4 bases and J dropped 10 bases, with 23 bases sitting between them. In germline, CDR1 is SGHRS, CDR2 YFSETQ. There are 15 residues in the CDR3. This clone has a handful of counts. Input material: memory CD4+ T cells sorted from blood. Subset: CD45RA-negative fraction. The V call is TRBV5-1, the J call TRBJ1-2, with D tentatively TRBD1 (5 bases). This TCR was sampled from a woman younger than 45 in good health. The CDR3 nucleotides are TGCGCCAGCAGCACCGGGACGGCCGAGTTGTTGGACTACACCTTC. Protein product: CASSTGTAELLDYTF.